This is a list of T cell receptor beta chains from one sample in a study of blood T cell repertoires in COVID-19. Method: immunoSEQ multiplex PCR; TCRdb's copy keeps in-frame clones and lacks some. This sample carries 16,000 or so clones, 70% to 90% of them seen once, and the ten largest clones take around 13%. Sequenced: peripheral blood. The receptors stem from a human donor in a cohort sampled during active COVID-19. Each CDR3 is given with its conserved first and last residue.

v_call: TRBV5-6
cdr3_aa: CASSWPGRGADTQYF

v_call: TRBV29-1
cdr3_aa: CSVEDQLGLGNTIYF

v_call: TRBV27
cdr3_aa: CASSLSLGLAGVNEQFF

v_call: TRBV27
cdr3_aa: CASSSYLGGGTDTQYF

v_call: TRBV19
cdr3_aa: CASSGDSATYEQYF

v_call: TRBV19
cdr3_aa: CASSKDSATNEKLFF

v_call: TRBV7-9
cdr3_aa: CASSPNSYQETQYF

v_call: TRBV19
cdr3_aa: CASSIDRGLGSPLHF

v_call: TRBV3-1/TRBV3-2
cdr3_aa: CASSQDSSTDTQYF

v_call: TRBV2
cdr3_aa: CASSTSRAGNTIYF

v_call: TRBV6-5
cdr3_aa: CASSFTAPGPQHF

v_call: TRBV7-2
cdr3_aa: CASSFRRGAGTDTQYF

v_call: TRBV27
cdr3_aa: CASSFSGGGETQYF

v_call: TRBV6-6
cdr3_aa: CASTKELAKNIQYF

v_call: TRBV4-3
cdr3_aa: CASSRTQRGGYTF

v_call: TRBV5-5
cdr3_aa: CASSLSLRGGTDTQYF

v_call: TRBV27
cdr3_aa: CASSLASWYNSPLHF

v_call: TRBV25-1
cdr3_aa: CASGVGTANIQYF

v_call: TRBV7-2
cdr3_aa: CASSLGGLAGYGTDTQYF

v_call: TRBV7-9
cdr3_aa: CASTDTSYEQYF

v_call: TRBV5-1
cdr3_aa: CASSLSRVQNSPLHF

v_call: TRBV7-3
cdr3_aa: CASSPNVGPNSPLHF

v_call: TRBV4-3
cdr3_aa: CASSQDLENNYGYTF

v_call: TRBV12-5
cdr3_aa: CASGLGSLARTDTQYF

v_call: TRBV25-1
cdr3_aa: CASSDQGAFQETQYF

v_call: TRBV2
cdr3_aa: CASSSTGRSDTQYF

v_call: TRBV9
cdr3_aa: CASSVAGLGTDTQYF

v_call: TRBV2
cdr3_aa: CATRQSSNSPLHF

v_call: TRBV5-1
cdr3_aa: CASSPSPRTSRNTEAFF

v_call: TRBV29-1
cdr3_aa: CSVVAGDYGYTF

v_call: TRBV27
cdr3_aa: CASRRGQYYGYTF

v_call: TRBV6-2/TRBV6-3
cdr3_aa: CASSSPRLAGLYEQYF

v_call: TRBV7-2
cdr3_aa: CASSLGATGQTLVTF

v_call: TRBV7-9
cdr3_aa: CASSPRSLRLAGKTGELFF

v_call: TRBV6-5
cdr3_aa: CASSIRSGANVLTF

v_call: TRBV7-8
cdr3_aa: CASSLGGGAQYF

v_call: TRBV19
cdr3_aa: CASRKGQDSQETQYF

v_call: TRBV7-2
cdr3_aa: CASSLARNTDTQYF

v_call: TRBV11-2
cdr3_aa: CASSLRRDRTQETQYF

v_call: TRBV5-1
cdr3_aa: CASSSSLTGGRETQYF

v_call: TRBV6-2/TRBV6-3
cdr3_aa: CASSYSPDRGGEKLFF

v_call: TRBV4-3
cdr3_aa: CASSQALGATQDTQYF

v_call: TRBV6-2/TRBV6-3
cdr3_aa: CASSATWGSGRNEQFF

v_call: TRBV11-2
cdr3_aa: CASSPQRDTYYEQYF

v_call: TRBV7-8
cdr3_aa: CASSMTVSDTGELFF

v_call: TRBV11-1
cdr3_aa: CASSLAGGHSYNEQFF

v_call: TRBV2
cdr3_aa: CASSPGQGVGAFF

v_call: TRBV5-8
cdr3_aa: CASSGGQGREQYF